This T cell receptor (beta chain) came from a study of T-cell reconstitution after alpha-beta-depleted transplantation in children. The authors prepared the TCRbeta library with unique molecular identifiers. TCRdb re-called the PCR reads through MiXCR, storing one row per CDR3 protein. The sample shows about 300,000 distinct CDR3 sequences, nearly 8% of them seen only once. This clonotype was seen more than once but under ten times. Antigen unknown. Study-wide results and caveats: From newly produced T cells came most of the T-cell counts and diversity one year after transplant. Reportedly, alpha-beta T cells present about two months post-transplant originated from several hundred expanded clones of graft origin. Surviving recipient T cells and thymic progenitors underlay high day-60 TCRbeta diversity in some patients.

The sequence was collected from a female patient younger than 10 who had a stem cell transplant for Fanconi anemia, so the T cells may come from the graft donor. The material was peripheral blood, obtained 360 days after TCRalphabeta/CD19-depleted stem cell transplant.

CDR3 nucleotide sequence: TGTGCCAGCAGCCAAGACCCGTCAGAGTGGTTAGTTCTGGCGGGAGTGTCGAACACCGGGGAGCTGTTTTTT. Protein sequence: CASSQDPSEWLVLAGVSNTGELFF. V usage is TRBV14 and J usage is TRBJ2-2, with 7 bases matching TRBD2. With V trimmed by 0 bases and J by 0 bases, 25 bases remained unmatched. This CDR3 contains 24 residues. The germline V gene encodes CDR1 SGHDN and CDR2 FVKESK.